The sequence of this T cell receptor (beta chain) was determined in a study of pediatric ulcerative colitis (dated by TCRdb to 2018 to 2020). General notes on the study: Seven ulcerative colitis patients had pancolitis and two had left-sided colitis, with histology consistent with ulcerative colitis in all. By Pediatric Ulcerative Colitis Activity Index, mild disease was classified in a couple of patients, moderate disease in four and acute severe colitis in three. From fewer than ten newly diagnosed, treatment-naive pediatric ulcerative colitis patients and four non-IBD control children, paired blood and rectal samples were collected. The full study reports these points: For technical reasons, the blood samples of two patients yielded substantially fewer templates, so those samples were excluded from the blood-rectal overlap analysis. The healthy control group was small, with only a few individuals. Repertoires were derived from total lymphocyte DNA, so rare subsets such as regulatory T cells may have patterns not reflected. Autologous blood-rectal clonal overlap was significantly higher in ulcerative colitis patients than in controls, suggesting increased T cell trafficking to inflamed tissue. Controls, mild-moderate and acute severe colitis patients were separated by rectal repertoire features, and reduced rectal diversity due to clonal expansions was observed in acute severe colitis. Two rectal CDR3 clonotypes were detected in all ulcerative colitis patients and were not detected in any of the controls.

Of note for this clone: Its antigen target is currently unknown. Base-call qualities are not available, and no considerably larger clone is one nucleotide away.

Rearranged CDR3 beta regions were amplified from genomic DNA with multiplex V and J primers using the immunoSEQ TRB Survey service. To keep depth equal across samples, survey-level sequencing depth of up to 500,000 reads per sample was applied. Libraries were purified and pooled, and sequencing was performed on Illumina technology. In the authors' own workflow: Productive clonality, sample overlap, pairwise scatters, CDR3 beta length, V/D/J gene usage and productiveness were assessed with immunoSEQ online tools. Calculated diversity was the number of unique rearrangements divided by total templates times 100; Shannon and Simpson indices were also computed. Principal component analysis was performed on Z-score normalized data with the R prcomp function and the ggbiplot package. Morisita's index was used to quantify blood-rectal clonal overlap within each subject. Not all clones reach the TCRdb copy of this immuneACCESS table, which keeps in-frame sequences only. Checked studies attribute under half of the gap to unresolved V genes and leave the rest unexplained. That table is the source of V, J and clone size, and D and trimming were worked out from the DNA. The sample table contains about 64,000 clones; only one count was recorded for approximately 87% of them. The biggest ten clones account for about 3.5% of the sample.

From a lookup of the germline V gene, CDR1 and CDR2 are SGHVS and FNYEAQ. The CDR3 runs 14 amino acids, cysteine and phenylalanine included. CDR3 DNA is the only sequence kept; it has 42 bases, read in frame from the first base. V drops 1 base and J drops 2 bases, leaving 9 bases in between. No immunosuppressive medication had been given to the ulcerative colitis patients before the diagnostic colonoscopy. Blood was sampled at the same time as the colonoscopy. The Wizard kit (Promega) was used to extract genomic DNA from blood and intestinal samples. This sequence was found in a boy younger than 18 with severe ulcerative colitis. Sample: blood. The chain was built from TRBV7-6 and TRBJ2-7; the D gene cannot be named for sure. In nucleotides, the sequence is TGTGCCAGCAGCTTAGGGGATGGTGCCTACGAGCAGTACTTC. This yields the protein CASSLGDGAYEQYF.